The 11 T cell receptor beta chains below were found in one sample sequenced in a study of T cell responses to AZD1222 COVID-19 vaccine. Method: immunoSEQ multiplex PCR; TCRdb's copy keeps in-frame clones and lacks some. Among roughly 70,000 clones listed, about four fifths were seen once. Source: peripheral blood, taken on day 0 of MenACWY control vaccination. These receptors were collected from an adult in good health.

V is TRBV2 and J is TRBJ1-4; TRBD1 is a possible D gene (5 bases). This CDR3 has 14 amino acids. Between the trimmed V and J ends, which lost 4 bases and 5 bases, there was a span of 11 bases. Germline CDR1 is SNHLY and CDR2 is FYNNEI. The CDR3 here is CASSGGRVNEKLFF. The CDR3 region has the DNA TGTGCCAGCAGTGGGGGCAGGGTAAATGAAAAACTGTTTTTT.

The chain links TRBV6-1 to TRBJ2-7; 11 nucleotides agree with TRBD1. Germline assignment: CDR1 MNHNS and CDR2 SASEGT. This CDR3 has 15 residues. Losses at the gene ends were 3 bases for V and 7 bases for J; bases not matched to a gene: 8. The CDR3 nucleotides read TGTGCCAGCAGTGACGGCGGACAGGGGGCGCGGGAGCAGTACTTC. This sequence encodes CASSDGGQGAREQYF.

V is TRBV19 and J is TRBJ1-2; tentatively, D is TRBD1 (6 bases). The ends were cut back, 3 bases at V and 8 bases at J, with 16 bases in the middle. The CDR3 covers 14 residues. Germline values: CDR1 LNHDA, CDR2 SQIVND (reference sequence). In DNA form, the CDR3 reads TGTGCCAGTAGTATTAGAGCAGGGGCGTCCGGCTACACCTTC. Residues: CASSIRAGASGYTF.

CDR3 nucleotides: TGTGCCAGTAGCTCGGGAGAAGGTGGCTACACCTTC. Amino acids: CASSSGEGGYTF. The chain uses TRBV19 and TRBJ1-2; no reliable D call. CDR1 is LNHDA, CDR2 SQIVND, per germline (reference sequence). The CDR3 extends over 12 amino acids. V was clipped by 6 bases and J by 7 bases, with 12 bases between them.

The V and J genes are TRBV2 and TRBJ2-3; TRBD2 matches at 8 bases. The CDR3 spans 19 residues. The junction had 19 bases not matched to a gene; V was cut back by 4 bases and J by 4 bases. The germline gives CDR1 SNHLY, CDR2 FYNNEI. DNA of the CDR3: TGTGCCAGCAGTGGGACTGAAGGCTCGGGACTAGTAGGATCAGATACGCAGTATTTT. This encodes CASSGTEGSGLVGSDTQYF. Complete variable domain (other parts from reference TRBV2 and TRBJ2-3): EPEVTQTPSHQVTQMGQEVILRCVPISNHLYFYWYRQILGQKVEFLVSFYNNEISEKSEIFDDQFSVERPDGSNFTLKIRSTKLEDSAMYFCASSGTEGSGLVGSDTQYFGPGTRLTVL.

V gene TRBV6-2 or TRBV6-3 combines with J gene TRBJ2-4, with a weak D call TRBD2 (5 bases). Per germline, CDR1 MNHEY and CDR2 SVGEGT. The CDR3 runs to 16 residues. V lost 2 bases to trimming and J lost 0 bases, with 11 bases between them. CDR3 in DNA: TGTGCCAGCAGTTACGGGCAGCGGCTAGCCAAAAACATTCAGTACTTC. This sequence encodes CASSYGQRLAKNIQYF.

The rearrangement joins TRBV2 to TRBJ2-7; TRBD2 agrees at 13 bases. V dropped 4 bases and J dropped 7; count of bases not matched to a gene: 4. Germline V CDR1 and CDR2: SNHLY, FYNNEI. The length of the CDR3 is 14 residues. The CDR3 DNA follows: TGTGCCAGCAGTGGGACTAGCGGGGGTGCAGAGCAGTACTTC. This sequence encodes CASSGTSGGAEQYF.

The V gene is TRBV19, the J gene TRBJ2-5; D is uncertain. Trimming removed 5 bases at V and 1 base at J, with 14 bases between. This CDR3 is 15 amino acids long. The germline gives CDR1 LNHDA, CDR2 SQIVND (reference sequence). The CDR3 region is CASSFMTATQETQYF. The CDR3 DNA sequence: TGTGCCAGTAGTTTCATGACGGCTACCCAAGAGACCCAGTACTTC. The complete variable domain, with remaining parts taken from reference TRBV19 and TRBJ2-5, reads DGGITQSPKYLFRKEGQNVTLSCEQNLNHDAMYWYRQDPGQGLRLIYYSQIVNDFQKGDIAEGYSVSREKKESFPLTVTSAQKNPTAFYLCASSFMTATQETQYFGPGTRLLVL.

The rearrangement uses TRBV6-6 and TRBJ1-2; TRBD1 matches 8 bases. The V segment lost 7 bases and the J segment 4 bases; nucleotides outside the gene matches: 5. Germline lookup yields CDR1 MNHNY and CDR2 SVGAGI (reference sequence). CDR3 size: 13 residues. In DNA, the CDR3 is TGTGCCAGCACCCCGGACAGGGTCTATGGCTACACCTTC. Translating gives CASTPDRVYGYTF.

The chain is built from TRBV12-3 or TRBV12-4 and TRBJ1-1; TRBD1 matches 8 bases. J was trimmed by 5 bases and V by 5 bases; bases with no gene match: 4. The CDR3 loop spans 13 amino acids. The CDR3 protein is CASSLDRGTEAFF. The CDR3 coding sequence is TGTGCCAGCAGTCTCGACAGGGGTACTGAAGCTTTCTTT.

The chain uses TRBV19 and TRBJ2-7; no firm D call. The CDR3 loop spans 14 amino acids. From germline, CDR1 is LNHDA and CDR2 SQIVND (reference sequence). Trimming removed 5 bases from V and 0 bases from J, with 11 bases in between. CDR3 amino acids: CASSPQLSSYEQYF. The CDR3 DNA is TGTGCCAGTAGTCCCCAACTAAGCTCCTACGAGCAGTACTTC.